These T cell receptor beta chains were read from a single sample in a study of cytomegalovirus exposure and HLA in healthy donors. Clones were sequenced by immunoSEQ multiplex PCR, and TCRdb holds only the in-frame ones, with some missing. The sample shows under 250,000 clones, almost 80% of them seen only once. Sequenced sample: PBMCs. Receptor source: a male donor in good health and CMV-seronegative. Both conserved end residues are trimmed from each CDR3. The order of the fields is J gene, CDR3 length, D gene, V gene, CDR3 protein. D genes are given only for firm matches.

J gene: TRBJ1-6; CDR3 length: 13; D gene: TRBD1; V gene: TRBV5-4; CDR3 protein: ASSVTTGDNSPLH
J gene: TRBJ2-4; CDR3 length: 14; D gene: TRBD1; V gene: TRBV27; CDR3 protein: ASSLRDRGLSNIQY
J gene: TRBJ2-5; CDR3 length: 13; D gene: NA; V gene: TRBV27; CDR3 protein: ASSFWDKGEETQY
J gene: TRBJ1-4; CDR3 length: 13; D gene: NA; V gene: TRBV4-2; CDR3 protein: ASSQERSGNEKLF
J gene: TRBJ2-1; CDR3 length: 11; D gene: NA; V gene: TRBV9; CDR3 protein: ASSAGTHNEQF
J gene: TRBJ1-1; CDR3 length: 13; D gene: NA; V gene: TRBV27; CDR3 protein: ASSSYATVNTEAF
J gene: TRBJ1-2; CDR3 length: 13; D gene: TRBD1; V gene: TRBV5-1; CDR3 protein: ASSLPGTGGHGYT
J gene: NA; CDR3 length: 14; D gene: TRBD2; V gene: TRBV4-3; CDR3 protein: ASSQGTSGENYEQY
J gene: TRBJ2-4; CDR3 length: 13; D gene: NA; V gene: TRBV4-3; CDR3 protein: ASSQGAGAKNIQY
J gene: TRBJ2-3; CDR3 length: 13; D gene: NA; V gene: TRBV7-2; CDR3 protein: ASSLTASPTNTQY
J gene: TRBJ2-7; CDR3 length: 10; D gene: NA; V gene: TRBV5-4; CDR3 protein: ASSLGAYEQY
J gene: TRBJ1-2; CDR3 length: 10; D gene: TRBD1; V gene: TRBV29-1; CDR3 protein: SGQGVDYGYT
J gene: TRBJ1-3; CDR3 length: 12; D gene: NA; V gene: TRBV7-3; CDR3 protein: ASSLTGGGNTIY
J gene: TRBJ1-4; CDR3 length: 13; D gene: NA; V gene: TRBV9; CDR3 protein: ASSVQGATNEKLF
J gene: TRBJ2-7; CDR3 length: 10; D gene: NA; V gene: TRBV6-1; CDR3 protein: ASSETPKAQY
J gene: TRBJ2-7; CDR3 length: 14; D gene: TRBD1; V gene: TRBV4-3; CDR3 protein: ASSQDLQGASYEQY
J gene: TRBJ2-3; CDR3 length: 15; D gene: TRBD2; V gene: TRBV7-9; CDR3 protein: ASSLAGLAGHTDTQY
J gene: TRBJ1-6; CDR3 length: 14; D gene: NA; V gene: TRBV7-8; CDR3 protein: ASSLVDDRSTTPLH
J gene: TRBJ2-5; CDR3 length: 11; D gene: NA; V gene: TRBV5-4; CDR3 protein: ASSLAGVDTQY
J gene: TRBJ2-3; CDR3 length: 12; D gene: NA; V gene: TRBV9; CDR3 protein: ASSVAGSTDTQY
J gene: TRBJ1-1; CDR3 length: 13; D gene: TRBD1; V gene: TRBV27; CDR3 protein: ASSQLGQIGTEAF
J gene: TRBJ2-7; CDR3 length: 12; D gene: NA; V gene: TRBV5-5; CDR3 protein: ASSFRDISYEQY
J gene: TRBJ1-3; CDR3 length: 15; D gene: NA; V gene: TRBV7-2; CDR3 protein: ASSPPRDRTSGNTIY
J gene: TRBJ2-2; CDR3 length: 13; D gene: TRBD1; V gene: TRBV7-9; CDR3 protein: ASSWDRVRTGELF
J gene: TRBJ2-1; CDR3 length: 14; D gene: TRBD1; V gene: TRBV9; CDR3 protein: ASSATTGGSYNEQF
J gene: TRBJ2-5; CDR3 length: 10; D gene: NA; V gene: TRBV5-4; CDR3 protein: ASSLNRETQY
J gene: TRBJ2-7; CDR3 length: 11; D gene: TRBD1; V gene: TRBV4-3; CDR3 protein: ASSEVTGGEQY
J gene: TRBJ1-4; CDR3 length: 14; D gene: NA; V gene: TRBV6-1; CDR3 protein: ASSERGGRSNEKLF
J gene: TRBJ2-7; CDR3 length: 12; D gene: TRBD1; V gene: TRBV5-4; CDR3 protein: ASSSGQGRDEQY